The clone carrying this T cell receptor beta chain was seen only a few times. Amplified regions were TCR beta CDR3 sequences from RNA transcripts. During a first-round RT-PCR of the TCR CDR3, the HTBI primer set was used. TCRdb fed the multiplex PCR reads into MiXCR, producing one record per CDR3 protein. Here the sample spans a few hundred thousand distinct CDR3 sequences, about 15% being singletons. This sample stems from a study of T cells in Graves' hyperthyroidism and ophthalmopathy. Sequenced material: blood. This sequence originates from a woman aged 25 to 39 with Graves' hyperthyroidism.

The CDR3 is CASAPRGGETQYF. CDR3 DNA sequence: TGTGCCAGCGCCCCGCGGGGAGGGGAGACCCAGTACTTC. The rearrangement uses TRBV14 and TRBJ2-5; 7 nucleotides agree with TRBD2. The CDR3 length is 13 residues. V trimming: 8 bases; J trimming: 5 bases; junction bases outside the gene matches: 8. Per the germline V gene, CDR1 is SGHDN and CDR2 is FVKESK.